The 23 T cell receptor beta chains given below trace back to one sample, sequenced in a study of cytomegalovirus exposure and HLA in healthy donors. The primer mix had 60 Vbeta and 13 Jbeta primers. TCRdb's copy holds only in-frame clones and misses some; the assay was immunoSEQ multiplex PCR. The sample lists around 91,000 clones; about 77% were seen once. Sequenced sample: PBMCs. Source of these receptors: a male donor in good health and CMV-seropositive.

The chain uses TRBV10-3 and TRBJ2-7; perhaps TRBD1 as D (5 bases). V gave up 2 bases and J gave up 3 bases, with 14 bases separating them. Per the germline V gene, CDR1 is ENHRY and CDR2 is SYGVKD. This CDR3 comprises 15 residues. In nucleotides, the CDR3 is TGTGCCATCAGTGAGCCGAGCGTCGACAGCTACGAGCAGTACTTC. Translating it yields CAISEPSVDSYEQYF.

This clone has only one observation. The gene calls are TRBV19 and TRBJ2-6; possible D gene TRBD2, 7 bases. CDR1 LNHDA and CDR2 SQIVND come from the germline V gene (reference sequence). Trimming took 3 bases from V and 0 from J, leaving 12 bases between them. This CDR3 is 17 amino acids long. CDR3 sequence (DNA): TGTGCCAGTAGTATCGGGGGGCAGACCTCTGGGGCCAACGTCCTGACTTTC. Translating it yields CASSIGGQTSGANVLTF.

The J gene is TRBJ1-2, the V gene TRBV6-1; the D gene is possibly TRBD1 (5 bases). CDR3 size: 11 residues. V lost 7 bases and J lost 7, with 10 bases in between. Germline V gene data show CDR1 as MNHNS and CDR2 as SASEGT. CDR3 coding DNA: TGTGCCAGCAAAGGAGGGGTTGGCTACACCTTC. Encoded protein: CASKGGVGYTF.

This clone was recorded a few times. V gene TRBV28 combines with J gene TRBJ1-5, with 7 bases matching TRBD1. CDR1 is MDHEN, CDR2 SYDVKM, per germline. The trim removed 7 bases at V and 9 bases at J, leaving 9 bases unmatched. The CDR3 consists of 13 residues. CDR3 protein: CASTYDRVAPQHF. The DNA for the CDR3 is TGTGCCAGCACCTACGACAGGGTTGCGCCCCAGCATTTT.

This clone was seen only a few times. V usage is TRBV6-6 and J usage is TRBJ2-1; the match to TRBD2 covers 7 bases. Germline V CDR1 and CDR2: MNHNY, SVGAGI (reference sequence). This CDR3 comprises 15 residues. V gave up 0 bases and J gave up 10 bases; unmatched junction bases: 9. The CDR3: CASSYSGLGEREQFF. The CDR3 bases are TGTGCCAGCAGTTACTCAGGACTAGGAGAACGGGAGCAGTTCTTC.

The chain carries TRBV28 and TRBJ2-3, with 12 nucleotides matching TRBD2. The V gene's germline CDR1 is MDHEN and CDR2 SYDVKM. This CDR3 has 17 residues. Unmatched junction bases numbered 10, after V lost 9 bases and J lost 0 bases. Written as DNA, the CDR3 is TGTGCCAGTCGGGGAAAAGGACTAGCGGGAAGCACAGATACGCAGTATTTT. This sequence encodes CASRGKGLAGSTDTQYF. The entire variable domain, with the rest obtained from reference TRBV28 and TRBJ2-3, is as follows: DVKVTQSSRYLVKRTGEKVFLECVQDMDHENMFWYRQDPGLGLRLIYFSYDVKMKEKGDIPEGYSVSREKKERFSLILESASTNQTSMYLCASRGKGLAGSTDTQYFGPGTRLTVL.

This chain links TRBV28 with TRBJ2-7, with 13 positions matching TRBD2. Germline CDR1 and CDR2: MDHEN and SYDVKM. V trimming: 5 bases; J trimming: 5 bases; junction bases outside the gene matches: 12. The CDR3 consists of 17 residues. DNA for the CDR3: TGTGCCAGCAGTGTGGACTGGGGACTAGCGGGAATGGACGAGCAGTACTTC. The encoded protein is CASSVDWGLAGMDEQYF.

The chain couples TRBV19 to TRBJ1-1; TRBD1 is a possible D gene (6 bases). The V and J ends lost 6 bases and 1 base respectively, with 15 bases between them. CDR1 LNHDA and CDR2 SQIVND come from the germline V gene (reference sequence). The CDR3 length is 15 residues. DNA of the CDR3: TGTGCCAGTAGCCCCGACAGGACGACGAACACTGAAGCTTTCTTT. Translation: CASSPDRTTNTEAFF.

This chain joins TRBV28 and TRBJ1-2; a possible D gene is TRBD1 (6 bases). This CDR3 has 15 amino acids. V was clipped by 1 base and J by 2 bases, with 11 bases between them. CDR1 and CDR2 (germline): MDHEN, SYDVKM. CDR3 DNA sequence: TGTGCCAGCAGTTTATCCCGGACAGCCAACTATGGCTACACCTTC. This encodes CASSLSRTANYGYTF.

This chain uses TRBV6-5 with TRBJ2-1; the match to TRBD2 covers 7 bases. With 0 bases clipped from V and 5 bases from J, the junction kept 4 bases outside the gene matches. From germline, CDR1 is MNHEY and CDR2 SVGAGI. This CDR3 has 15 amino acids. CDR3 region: CASSYSTSTDNEQFF. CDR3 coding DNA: TGTGCCAGCAGTTACTCGACTAGCACAGACAATGAGCAGTTCTTC.

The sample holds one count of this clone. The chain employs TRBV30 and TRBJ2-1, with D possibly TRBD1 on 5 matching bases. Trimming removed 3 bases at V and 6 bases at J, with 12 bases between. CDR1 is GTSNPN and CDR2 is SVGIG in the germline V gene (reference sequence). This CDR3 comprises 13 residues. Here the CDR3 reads CAWSQGVGNEQFF. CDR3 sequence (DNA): TGTGCCTGGAGCCAGGGTGTGGGCAATGAGCAGTTCTTC.

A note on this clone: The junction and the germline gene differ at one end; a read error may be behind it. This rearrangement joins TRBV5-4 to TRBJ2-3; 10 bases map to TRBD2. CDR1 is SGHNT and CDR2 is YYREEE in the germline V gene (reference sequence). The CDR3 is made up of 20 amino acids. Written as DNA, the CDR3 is TGTGCCAGCAGCCCTAATAGCGGGAGGTTCCTCGGGACAAGCACAGGTACGCAGTATTTT. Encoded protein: CASSPNSGRFLGTSTGTQYF.

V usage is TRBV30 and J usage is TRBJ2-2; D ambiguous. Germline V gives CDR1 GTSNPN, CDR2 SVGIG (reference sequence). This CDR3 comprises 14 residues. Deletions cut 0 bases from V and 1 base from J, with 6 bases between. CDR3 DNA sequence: TGTGCCTGGAGTGTTCAGGAGAACACCGGGGAGCTGTTTTTT. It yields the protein CAWSVQENTGELFF.

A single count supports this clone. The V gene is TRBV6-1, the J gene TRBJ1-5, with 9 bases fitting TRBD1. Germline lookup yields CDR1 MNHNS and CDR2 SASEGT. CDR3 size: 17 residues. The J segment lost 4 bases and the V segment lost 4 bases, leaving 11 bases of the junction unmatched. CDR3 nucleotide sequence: TGTGCCAGCAGTGGGCCCGCCGGCGGGACAGGGAATCAGCCCCAGCATTTT. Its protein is CASSGPAGGTGNQPQHF.

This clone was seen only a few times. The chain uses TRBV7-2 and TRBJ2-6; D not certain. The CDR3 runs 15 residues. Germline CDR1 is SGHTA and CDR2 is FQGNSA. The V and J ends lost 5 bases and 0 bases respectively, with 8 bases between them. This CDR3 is CASSPTVSGANVLTF. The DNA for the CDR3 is TGTGCCAGCAGCCCAACAGTCTCTGGGGCCAACGTCCTGACTTTC. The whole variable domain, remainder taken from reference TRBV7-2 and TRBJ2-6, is GAGVSQSPSNKVTEKGKDVELRCDPISGHTALYWYRQSLGQGLEFLIYFQGNSAPDKSGLPSDRFSAERTGGSVSTLTIQRTQQEDSAVYLCASSPTVSGANVLTFGAGSRLTVL.

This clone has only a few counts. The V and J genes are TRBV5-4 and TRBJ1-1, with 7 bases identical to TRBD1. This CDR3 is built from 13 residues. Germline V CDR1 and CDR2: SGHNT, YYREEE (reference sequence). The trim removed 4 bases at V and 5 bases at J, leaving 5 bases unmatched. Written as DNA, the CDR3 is TGTGCCAGCAGCGGGCTACAGGGGACTGAAGCTTTCTTT. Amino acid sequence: CASSGLQGTEAFF.

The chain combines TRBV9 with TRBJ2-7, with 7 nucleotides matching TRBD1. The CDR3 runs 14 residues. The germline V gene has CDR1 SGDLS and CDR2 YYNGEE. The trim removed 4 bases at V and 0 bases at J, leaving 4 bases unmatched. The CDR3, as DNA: TGTGCCAGCAGCCCTTGGGACAGCTCCTACGAGCAGTACTTC. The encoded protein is CASSPWDSSYEQYF. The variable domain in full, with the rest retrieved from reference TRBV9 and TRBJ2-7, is DSGVTQTPKHLITATGQRVTLRCSPRSGDLSVYWYQQSLDQGLQFLIQYYNGEERAKGNILERFSAQQFPDLHSELNLSSLELGDSALYFCASSPWDSSYEQYFGPGTRLTVT.

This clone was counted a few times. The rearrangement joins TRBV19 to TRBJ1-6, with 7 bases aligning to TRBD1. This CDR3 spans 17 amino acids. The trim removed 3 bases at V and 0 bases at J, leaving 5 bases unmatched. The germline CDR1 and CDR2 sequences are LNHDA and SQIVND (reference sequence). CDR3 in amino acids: CASSILPGGSYNSPLHF. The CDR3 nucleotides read TGTGCCAGTAGTATTCTTCCAGGGGGCTCCTATAATTCACCCCTCCACTTT.

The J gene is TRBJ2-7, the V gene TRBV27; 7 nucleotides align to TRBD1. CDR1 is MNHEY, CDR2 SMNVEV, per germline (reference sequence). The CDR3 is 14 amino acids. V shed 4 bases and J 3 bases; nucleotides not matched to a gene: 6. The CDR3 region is CASSSGTDNYEQYF. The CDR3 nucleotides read TGTGCCAGCAGTTCTGGGACAGATAACTACGAGCAGTACTTC.

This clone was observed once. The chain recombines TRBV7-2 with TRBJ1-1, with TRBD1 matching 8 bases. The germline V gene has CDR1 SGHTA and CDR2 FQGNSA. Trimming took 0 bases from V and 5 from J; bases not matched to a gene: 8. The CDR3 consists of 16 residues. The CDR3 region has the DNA TGTGCCAGCAGCTTAGCCCTTACAGGGGGGCGGACTGAAGCTTTCTTT. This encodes CASSLALTGGRTEAFF.

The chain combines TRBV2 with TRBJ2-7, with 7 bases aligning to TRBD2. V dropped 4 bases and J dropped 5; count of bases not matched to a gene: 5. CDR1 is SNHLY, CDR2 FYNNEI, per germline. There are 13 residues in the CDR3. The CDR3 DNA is TGTGCCAGCAGTGGGGGGGGGAGGAACGAGCAGTACTTC. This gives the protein CASSGGGRNEQYF.

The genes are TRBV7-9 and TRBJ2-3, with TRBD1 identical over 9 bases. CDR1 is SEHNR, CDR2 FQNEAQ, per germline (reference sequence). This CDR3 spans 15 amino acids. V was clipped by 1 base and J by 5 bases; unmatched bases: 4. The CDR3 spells CASSLVGTGQDTQYF. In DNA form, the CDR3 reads TGTGCCAGCAGCTTAGTAGGGACAGGGCAAGATACGCAGTATTTT.

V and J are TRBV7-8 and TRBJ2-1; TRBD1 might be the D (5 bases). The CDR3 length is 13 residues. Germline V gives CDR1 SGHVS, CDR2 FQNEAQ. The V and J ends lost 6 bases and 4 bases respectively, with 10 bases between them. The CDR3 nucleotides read TGTGCCAGCAGACCCGCAGGGTACAATGAGCAGTTCTTC. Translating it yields CASRPAGYNEQFF.